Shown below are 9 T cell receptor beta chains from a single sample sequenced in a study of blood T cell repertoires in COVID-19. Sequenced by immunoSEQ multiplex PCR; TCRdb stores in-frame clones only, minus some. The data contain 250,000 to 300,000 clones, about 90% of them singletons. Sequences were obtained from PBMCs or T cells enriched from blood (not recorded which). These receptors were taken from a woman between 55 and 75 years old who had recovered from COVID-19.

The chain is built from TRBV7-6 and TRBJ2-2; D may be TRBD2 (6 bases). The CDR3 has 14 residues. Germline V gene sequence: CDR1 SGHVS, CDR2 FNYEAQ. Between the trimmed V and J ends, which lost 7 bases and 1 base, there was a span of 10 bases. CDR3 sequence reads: CASNLRENTGELFF. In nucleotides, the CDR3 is TGTGCCAGCAACTTGCGGGAGAACACCGGGGAGCTGTTTTTT.

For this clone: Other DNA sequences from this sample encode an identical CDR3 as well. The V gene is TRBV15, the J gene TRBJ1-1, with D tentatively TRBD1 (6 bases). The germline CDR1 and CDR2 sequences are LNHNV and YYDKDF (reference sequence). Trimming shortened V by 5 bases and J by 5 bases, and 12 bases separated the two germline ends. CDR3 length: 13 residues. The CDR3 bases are TGTGCCACCAGCTCACAGGGAGGGACTGAAGCTTTCTTT. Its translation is CATSSQGGTEAFF.

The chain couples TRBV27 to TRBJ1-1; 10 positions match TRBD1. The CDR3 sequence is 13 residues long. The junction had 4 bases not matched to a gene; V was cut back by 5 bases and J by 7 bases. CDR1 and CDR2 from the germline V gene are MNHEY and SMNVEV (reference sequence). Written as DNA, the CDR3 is TGTGCCAGCAGTACGACAGGGGGCGTTGAAGCTTTCTTT. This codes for CASSTTGGVEAFF.

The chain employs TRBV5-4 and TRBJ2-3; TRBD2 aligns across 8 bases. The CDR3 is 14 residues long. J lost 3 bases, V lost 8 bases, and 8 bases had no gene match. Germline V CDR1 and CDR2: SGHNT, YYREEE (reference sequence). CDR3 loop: CASSSGRRTDTQYF. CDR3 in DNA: TGTGCCAGTAGCAGCGGGAGAAGAACAGATACGCAGTATTTT.

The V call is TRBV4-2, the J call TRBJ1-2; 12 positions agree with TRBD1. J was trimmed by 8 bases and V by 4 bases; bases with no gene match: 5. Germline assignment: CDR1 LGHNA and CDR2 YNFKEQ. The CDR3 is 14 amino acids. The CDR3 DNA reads TGTGCCAGCAGCCTGGGACAGGGGGCGGAGGGCTACACCTTC. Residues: CASSLGQGAEGYTF.

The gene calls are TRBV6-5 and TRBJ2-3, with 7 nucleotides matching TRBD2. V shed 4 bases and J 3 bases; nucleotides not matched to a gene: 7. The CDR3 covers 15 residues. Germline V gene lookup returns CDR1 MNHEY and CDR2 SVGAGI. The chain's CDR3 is CASSSVPRGTDTQYF. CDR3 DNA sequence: TGTGCCAGCAGTTCGGTTCCGCGGGGGACAGATACGCAGTATTTT.

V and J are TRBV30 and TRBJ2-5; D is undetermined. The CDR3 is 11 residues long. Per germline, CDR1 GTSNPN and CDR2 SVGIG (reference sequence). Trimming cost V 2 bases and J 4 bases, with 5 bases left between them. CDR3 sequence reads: CAWSTPETQYF. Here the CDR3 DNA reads TGTGCCTGGAGTACACCAGAGACCCAGTACTTC. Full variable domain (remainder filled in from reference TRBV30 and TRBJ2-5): SQTIHQWPATLVQPVGSPLSLECTVEGTSNPNLYWYRQAAGRGLQLLFYSVGIGQISSEVPQNLSASRPQDRQFILSSKKLLLSDSGFYLCAWSTPETQYFGPGTRLLVL.

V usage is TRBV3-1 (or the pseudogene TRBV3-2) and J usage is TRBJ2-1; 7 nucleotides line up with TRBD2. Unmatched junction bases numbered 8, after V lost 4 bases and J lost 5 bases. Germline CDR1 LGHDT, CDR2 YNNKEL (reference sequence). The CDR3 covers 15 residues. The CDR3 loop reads CASSPRLADDNEQFF. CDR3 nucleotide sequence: TGTGCCAGCAGCCCCCGACTAGCAGACGACAATGAGCAGTTCTTC.

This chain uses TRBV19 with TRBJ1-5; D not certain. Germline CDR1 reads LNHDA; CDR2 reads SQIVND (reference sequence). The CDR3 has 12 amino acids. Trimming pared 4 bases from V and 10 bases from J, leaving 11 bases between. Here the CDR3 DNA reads TGTGCCAGTAGTACCAACGGTCCACCCCAGCATTTT. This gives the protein CASSTNGPPQHF.